The 15 T cell receptor beta chains reported below all come from one sample, sequenced in a study of blood T cell repertoires in COVID-19. The protocol was immunoSEQ multiplex PCR, while the TCRdb copy is restricted to in-frame clones and leaves out a portion. The sample contains 150,000 to 200,000 clones, 88% of which appear only once. The specimen sequenced was PBMCs or T cells enriched from blood (not recorded which). Receptors were obtained from a woman aged 18-29 years who had recovered from COVID-19.

The V call is TRBV4-2, the J call TRBJ2-7, with D tentatively TRBD2 (6 bases). Between the trimmed V and J ends, which lost 4 bases and 3 bases, there was a span of 10 bases. The CDR3 length is 13 residues. Germline CDR1 LGHNA, CDR2 YNFKEQ. DNA of the CDR3: TGTGCCAGCAGCCTCAGGAGGGGCTACGAGCAGTACTTC. It yields the protein CASSLRRGYEQYF.

The chain is built from TRBV6-6 and TRBJ2-1, with 8 bases that match TRBD2. V shed 6 bases, J shed 10 bases, and the junction held 8 bases outside the gene matches. Per the germline V gene, CDR1 is MNHNY and CDR2 is SVGAGI (reference sequence). This CDR3 spans 13 amino acids. CDR3 sequence reads: CASSRGGSWEQFF. In DNA form, the CDR3 reads TGTGCCAGCAGCCGCGGGGGGTCGTGGGAGCAGTTCTTC.

The V and J genes are TRBV9 and TRBJ1-5; 8 bases fit TRBD1. The trim removed 5 bases at V and 6 bases at J, leaving 4 bases unmatched. The CDR3 extends over 13 amino acids. Germline V lookup: CDR1 SGDLS, CDR2 YYNGEE. The CDR3 DNA is TGTGCCAGCAGTGATACAGGGGGTCAGCCCCAGCATTTT. As protein: CASSDTGGQPQHF.

V usage is TRBV7-9 and J usage is TRBJ1-1; D ambiguous. V lost 5 bases and J lost 3, with 13 bases in between. Looked up from germline, CDR1 is SEHNR and CDR2 is FQNEAQ (reference sequence). CDR3 length: 14 amino acids. CDR3 DNA sequence: TGTGCCAGCAGCCCTCCCCCCTCCCACACTGAAGCTTTCTTT. The encoded protein is CASSPPPSHTEAFF. Full variable domain (remainder filled in from reference TRBV7-9 and TRBJ1-1): DTGVSQNPRHKITKRGQNVTFRCDPISEHNRLYWYRQTLGQGPEFLTYFQNEAQLEKSRLLSDRFSAERPKGSFSTLEIQRTEQGDSAMYLCASSPPPSHTEAFFGQGTRLTVV.

The chain joins TRBV2 to TRBJ2-5, with TRBD1 as a possible D gene (5 bases). Germline lookup yields CDR1 SNHLY and CDR2 FYNNEI. CDR3 size: 13 residues. Trimming stripped 9 bases from V and 8 bases from J, with 19 bases between. CDR3 amino acids: CASGAAPLDTQYF. CDR3 DNA: TGTGCCAGTGGGGCGGCCCCTCTTGATACCCAGTACTTC.

Concerning this clone itself: This specimen includes other DNA sequences encoding the same CDR3. The gene calls are TRBV9 and TRBJ2-7; tentatively, D is TRBD2 (6 bases). The germline V gene has CDR1 SGDLS and CDR2 YYNGEE. The CDR3 is 14 residues long. V was shortened by 0 bases and J by 3 bases, with 10 bases between the two germline ends. The CDR3 sequence: CASSVGVGGYEQYF. In DNA form, the CDR3 reads TGTGCCAGCAGCGTAGGGGTGGGAGGCTACGAGCAGTACTTC.

CDR3 amino acids: CASSKTGLSNQPQHF. The CDR3 nucleotides are TGTGCCAGCAGCAAAACCGGGTTGAGCAATCAGCCCCAGCATTTT. V is TRBV21-1 and J is TRBJ1-5. TRBV21-1 is tagged as a pseudogene. The CDR3 totals 15 residues.

This clone has just one count. This chain links TRBV10-3 with TRBJ1-1; 12 bases are a match to TRBD1. The CDR3 runs 14 residues. Trimming removed 6 bases from V and 4 bases from J; junction bases left unmatched: 3. Germline CDR1 and CDR2: ENHRY and SYGVKD. The CDR3 sequence: CAISGTGGLTEAFF. In nucleotides, the CDR3 is TGTGCCATCAGCGGGACAGGGGGCCTCACTGAAGCTTTCTTT.

The gene calls are TRBV18 and TRBJ2-3, with D hard to call. This CDR3 region has 15 residues. CDR1 is KGHSH and CDR2 is LQKENI in the germline V gene. V lost 3 bases and J lost 2, with 12 bases in between. CDR3 DNA sequence: TGTGCCAGCTCACCCCCTGACACCGCCACAGATACGCAGTATTTT. Protein: CASSPPDTATDTQYF.

The rearrangement uses TRBV10-2 and TRBJ1-1, with 7 bases fitting TRBD1. The CDR3 contains 16 residues. Losses at the gene ends were 2 bases for V and 2 bases for J; bases not matched to a gene: 8. Germline loops: CDR1 WSHSY, CDR2 SAAADI. The CDR3 region has the DNA TGCGCCAGCAGTGAGCCCAGACAGGGTAGAAACACTGAAGCTTTCTTT. Residues: CASSEPRQGRNTEAFF.

The chain couples TRBV24-1 to TRBJ2-1; 9 bases align to TRBD1. The CDR3 is made up of 15 amino acids. Germline lookup yields CDR1 KGHDR and CDR2 SFDVKD. J lost 9 bases, V lost 7 bases, and 12 bases had no gene match. The chain's CDR3 is CATSDNLDRGGEQFF. The CDR3 region has the DNA TGTGCCACCAGCGACAATTTGGACAGGGGTGGTGAGCAGTTCTTC.

The gene calls are TRBV24-1 and TRBJ2-1, with TRBD1 matching 9 bases. The CDR3 spans 14 residues. Looked up from germline, CDR1 is KGHDR and CDR2 is SFDVKD. The V gene end was trimmed by 9 bases and the J gene end by 5 bases; junction bases not matched to a gene: 7. CDR3 protein: CATGKGQGNNEQFF. The CDR3 DNA is TGTGCCACCGGAAAAGGACAGGGGAACAATGAGCAGTTCTTC.

J is TRBJ1-1 and V is TRBV19, with unresolved D. This CDR3 has 14 residues. The V gene's germline CDR1 is LNHDA and CDR2 SQIVND (reference sequence). Trimming pared 2 bases from V and 1 base from J, leaving 8 bases between. CDR3 sequence (DNA): TGTGCCAGTAGTATATTACGGGAGAACACTGAAGCTTTCTTT. Its translation: CASSILRENTEAFF. The full variable domain, rest sourced from reference TRBV19 and TRBJ1-1, is DGGITQSPKYLFRKEGQNVTLSCEQNLNHDAMYWYRQDPGQGLRLIYYSQIVNDFQKGDIAEGYSVSREKKESFPLTVTSAQKNPTAFYLCASSILRENTEAFFGQGTRLTVV.

The chain joins TRBV7-9 to TRBJ1-1, with D possibly being TRBD1 (6 bases). Deletions cut 4 bases from V and 2 bases from J, with 11 bases between. Germline V CDR1 and CDR2: SEHNR, FQNEAQ (reference sequence). The CDR3 runs to 14 residues. The chain's CDR3 is CASSSRGRNTEAFF. The CDR3 DNA reads as TGTGCCAGCAGCTCGAGGGGGAGAAACACTGAAGCTTTCTTT.

In this sample, this clone turned up once. The V and J genes are TRBV6-5 and TRBJ2-1; 7 nucleotides agree with TRBD1. Germline-derived CDR1 and CDR2 are MNHEY and SVGAGI. CDR3 length equals 15 residues. Trimming removed 5 bases from V and 2 bases from J; junction bases left unmatched: 6. CDR3 sequence: CASSRSGQAYNEQFF. CDR3 DNA: TGTGCCAGCAGTCGTAGTGGACAGGCCTACAATGAGCAGTTCTTC.